The 17 T cell receptor beta chains given below trace back to one sample, sequenced in a study of T cell responses to AZD1222 COVID-19 vaccine. Data came from immunoSEQ multiplex PCR; TCRdb stores just in-frame clones and leaves some out. The sample lists 75,000 to 100,000 clones; about nine tenths were seen once. The specimen comprised peripheral blood, sampled on day 0 of AZD1222 vaccination. The receptors were gathered from an adult in good health.

The gene calls are TRBV7-9 and TRBJ2-7; D not certain. Trimming left V 5 bases short and J 4 bases short, with 18 bases between. Per germline, CDR1 SEHNR and CDR2 FQNEAQ (reference sequence). CDR3 length: 15 residues. CDR3 loop: CASSVEETGDYEQYF. The CDR3 DNA follows: TGTGCCAGCAGCGTAGAGGAGACCGGAGATTACGAGCAGTACTTC.

This rearrangement joins TRBV9 to TRBJ2-3; D is possibly TRBD1 (5 bases). V was shortened by 4 bases and J by 3 bases, with 12 bases between the two germline ends. Germline V gene lookup returns CDR1 SGDLS and CDR2 YYNGEE. The CDR3 has 14 amino acids. In DNA, the CDR3 is TGTGCCAGCAGCCGCACGACAGAGACAGATACGCAGTATTTT. This gives the protein CASSRTTETDTQYF.

V and J are TRBV27 and TRBJ2-5; the D call may be TRBD1 or TRBD2 (5 bases each). V was pared by 8 bases and J by 5 bases, with 15 bases between. The germline CDR1 and CDR2 sequences are MNHEY and SMNVEV (reference sequence). The CDR3 extends over 13 amino acids. In DNA, the CDR3 is TGTGCCAGCTCCGCCTGGGGGTCGGAGACCCAGTACTTC. Residues: CASSAWGSETQYF.

The gene calls are TRBV5-1 and TRBJ1-4; tentative D call: TRBD1 (5 bases). Germline loops: CDR1 SGHRS, CDR2 YFSETQ. CDR3 size: 15 residues. V lost 0 bases and J lost 7, with 13 bases in between. The CDR3 nucleotides read TGCGCCAGCAGCTTGGTGGGCACGGGGGGTGAAAAACTGTTTTTT. Translated: CASSLVGTGGEKLFF.

The chain couples TRBV2 to TRBJ1-2, with 10 bases identical to TRBD1. Germline CDR1 is SNHLY and CDR2 is FYNNEI. The CDR3 sequence is 15 residues long. J lost 8 bases, V lost 6 bases, and 12 bases had no gene match. The CDR3 DNA reads as TGTGCCAGCAGCCTCATGGGGGGACAGGGGTTCGGCTACACCTTC. It yields the protein CASSLMGGQGFGYTF.

The rearrangement joins TRBV30 to TRBJ1-2, with D maybe TRBD1 (6 bases). The germline V and J ends were trimmed by 0 bases and 5 bases, with 13 bases remaining between them. The germline V gene has CDR1 GTSNPN and CDR2 SVGIG (reference sequence). The CDR3 runs to 14 residues. CDR3 amino acids: CAWSVLNREYGYTF. CDR3 DNA: TGTGCCTGGAGTGTACTGAACAGGGAATATGGCTACACCTTC. Full variable domain (outside the CDR3, taken from reference TRBV30 and TRBJ1-2): SQTIHQWPATLVQPVGSPLSLECTVEGTSNPNLYWYRQAAGRGLQLLFYSVGIGQISSEVPQNLSASRPQDRQFILSSKKLLLSDSGFYLCAWSVLNREYGYTFGSGTRLTVV.

The chain carries TRBV12-3 or TRBV12-4 and TRBJ1-5, with unresolved D. The germline V and J ends were trimmed by 3 bases and 7 bases, with 10 bases remaining between them. The CDR3 is 13 amino acids. The CDR3 here is CASSLQVHQPQHF. Written as DNA, the CDR3 is TGTGCCAGCAGTTTGCAGGTACACCAGCCCCAGCATTTT.

The chain's CDR3 is CASSLGGSPEAFF. CDR3 sequence (DNA): TGTGCCAGCAGTTTAGGGGGGAGCCCTGAAGCTTTCTTT. The chain is built from TRBV27 and TRBJ1-1; possible D gene TRBD1, 5 bases. CDR1 is MNHEY, CDR2 SMNVEV, per germline (reference sequence). The CDR3 covers 13 residues. The V and J ends lost 2 bases and 6 bases respectively, with 10 bases between them.

This clone was detected once. The genes are TRBV4-2 and TRBJ1-1, with TRBD1 matching over 8 bases. Trimming removed 1 base from V and 5 bases from J; junction bases left unmatched: 6. Germline values: CDR1 LGHNA, CDR2 YNFKEQ. The CDR3 is 15 residues long. CDR3 sequence: CASSQAGQGVTEAFF. The DNA for the CDR3 is TGTGCCAGCAGCCAAGCTGGACAGGGTGTAACTGAAGCTTTCTTT.

J is TRBJ1-5 and V is TRBV6-2 or TRBV6-3; TRBD1 aligns across 7 bases. Germline CDR1 and CDR2: MNHEY and SVGEGT. The CDR3 covers 15 residues. Germline trimming cut 5 bases from V and 9 bases from J; bases unmatched to any gene: 13. CDR3 protein: CASSLRDTPGGPQHF. The CDR3 DNA is TGTGCCAGCAGTCTGAGGGACACGCCAGGGGGGCCCCAGCATTTT.

The chain recombines TRBV6-6 with TRBJ2-7; D is unresolved. CDR1 and CDR2 (germline): MNHNY, SVGAGI (reference sequence). The CDR3 runs to 10 residues. The V and J ends lost 8 bases and 7 bases respectively, with 9 bases between them. Here the CDR3 reads CASGVIEQYF. For the CDR3, the DNA is TGTGCCAGCGGGGTAATAGAGCAGTACTTC.

This rearrangement joins TRBV2 to TRBJ1-4; D is unresolved. The CDR3 runs 15 residues. Trimming shortened V by 7 bases and J by 0 bases, and 12 bases separated the two germline ends. Germline V gene data show CDR1 as SNHLY and CDR2 as FYNNEI. CDR3 sequence: CASISYIATNEKLFF. DNA of the CDR3: TGTGCCAGCATCAGTTATATCGCAACTAATGAAAAACTGTTTTTT.

Here the CDR3 DNA reads TGTGCCAGCAGCTTAGTGCGGGAGAGTTCCTACGAGCAGTACTTC. It encodes CASSLVRESSYEQYF. The J gene is TRBJ2-7, the V gene TRBV7-8, with 7 bases fitting TRBD2. This CDR3 comprises 15 residues. V was clipped by 1 base and J by 1 base; unmatched bases: 4. The germline gives CDR1 SGHVS, CDR2 FQNEAQ.

The chain links TRBV30 to TRBJ1-2; perhaps TRBD1 as D (5 bases). V was cut by 4 bases and J by 2 bases, with 11 bases left in between. Looked up from germline, CDR1 is GTSNPN and CDR2 is SVGIG (reference sequence). The length of the CDR3 is 13 residues. The CDR3 spells CAWTPGVNYGYTF. CDR3 sequence (DNA): TGTGCCTGGACCCCGGGGGTCAACTATGGCTACACCTTC.

The gene calls are TRBV14 and TRBJ2-2, with D possibly matching TRBD1 (6 bases). V was trimmed by 4 bases and J by 5 bases, leaving 14 bases between them. CDR1 SGHDN and CDR2 FVKESK come from the germline V gene. The CDR3 consists of 15 residues. CDR3 bases: TGTGCCAGCAGCCCACGGGGCAGGGGAACCGGGGAGCTGTTTTTT. It encodes CASSPRGRGTGELFF.

The J gene is TRBJ2-2, the V gene TRBV6-2 or TRBV6-3; 7 bases line up with TRBD2. Trimming took 0 bases from V and 7 from J; bases not matched to a gene: 5. Germline CDR1 and CDR2: MNHEY and SVGEGT. The CDR3 is 15 residues long. CDR3 residues: CASSYSGGSHGELFF. The CDR3 DNA reads TGTGCCAGCAGTTACTCTGGCGGGAGCCACGGGGAGCTGTTTTTT.

The CDR3 DNA sequence: TGTGCCAGCAGCCACACCACCACAGATACGCAGTATTTT. Translated: CASSHTTTDTQYF. This chain connects TRBV7-9 to TRBJ2-3, with D unresolved. This CDR3 has 13 amino acids. Germline lookup yields CDR1 SEHNR and CDR2 FQNEAQ (reference sequence). V lost 5 bases and J lost 2, with 8 bases in between.